What follows describes a single T cell receptor beta chain. Which antigen it targets is not known. No quality values exist for individual bases; no much larger clone is one base distant. From each donor, a single peripheral blood sample of 90 to 150 mL on average was drawn into heparinised tubes. A BD FACSAria II and a panel including CD45RO, CCR7, CD25, CD127, CD95 and CD27 were used to sort naive, central memory, regulatory and stem cell-like memory CD4+ T cells. Every sorted population had a purity above 98%. Right away, PBMCs were isolated by Lymphoprep density gradient centrifugation and were stained directly, with no culture step. So that batch effects would be minimized, each experiment stained and sorted samples in pairs, pairing one healthy donor with one patient. These data originate in a study of beta chain features in type 1 diabetes (dated by TCRdb to about 2018). Study-level background: No differences in mean age, gender distribution, total cell number or subset yield were found between patients and healthy donors. A total of over 95,000,000 sorted cells were examined across all samples, and RNA yield correlated strongly with the number of cells per subset. The study compared TCRB repertoires of sorted circulating CD4+ T cell subsets between recently diagnosed type 1 diabetes patients and matched healthy donors. Naive and central memory subsets were obtained from all 30 or so donors, but regulatory and stem cell-like memory subsets were isolated from only 8 patients and 8 healthy donors.

The entire amount of isolated RNA was reverse transcribed using the High Capacity cDNA Reverse Transcription Kit, so the sequenced TCRB transcripts were expressed ones. Survey-depth immunoSEQ sequencing was performed on stem cell-like memory T cell samples, with an average of about 1.01 million total reads per sample. Sorted cells were lysed in RLT buffer, and RNA was extracted using DNase-treated RNeasy Micro or Mini kits according to cell number. Each cell subset was processed separately to prevent cross-contamination, with patient and healthy donor samples processed together. The immunoSEQ multiplex PCR was used to amplify TCRB sequences from cDNA, generating 87-bp fragments that spanned the CDR3 region. Sequencing of the amplicons was performed on the Illumina HiSeq platform. In the paper's pipeline: PCR bias was computationally corrected using synthetic template baselines, reads within Hamming distance 2 were collapsed, and singletons that could not be merged were discarded. By aligning reads against IMGT, V, D and J genes, CDR3 length, and insertions or deletions at six rearrangement sites were assigned. Within each subset, clonotype counts were normalized to sorted cell number, after which true diversity and Gini coefficients were computed with the tcR R package. Repertoire sharing was quantified using the overlap coefficient calculated on TCRB nucleotide sequences. TCRdb mirrors the immuneACCESS table, restricted to in-frame sequences. Some clones are absent from its copies; in checked studies, under half trace to an unresolved V gene, and the reason for the others is unknown. The DNA gave D and trimming, while V, J and clone size come from that table. The sample table records about 16,000 clones; 55% of these occur just once. Over 0.4% of the sample lies in the top ten.

Study-wide conclusions, independent of this receptor: Only small numbers of individuals were included in the HLA sub-analyses, which left unresolved whether HLA type had any influence on TCRB rearrangement. Type 1 diabetes patients showed a moderate but significant shortening of TCRB CDR3 length in all four CD4+ subsets. At VDJ recombination sites, patients with type 1 diabetes made fewer insertions and deleted more nucleotides, a pattern implying thymic rearrangement abnormalities. Because cDNA rather than genomic DNA was sequenced, highly expressing activated cells could have been over-represented, although no difference in activation and CD3 levels was found between groups. Naive, central memory and regulatory TCRB repertoires appeared to be more alike among patients than among healthy donors. Shorter templates might be favored by PCR, yet because patient and control samples were amplified and corrected together, any such skew would affect both groups equally.

CDR1 and CDR2 are read off the germline V gene (reference sequence) as LNHNV and YYDKDF. V lost 8 bases and J lost 6 bases; the stretch between them is 10 bases long. Measured from the cysteine to the phenylalanine, the CDR3 is 12 residues long. CDR3 DNA is the only sequence kept; it has 36 bases, read in frame from the first base. This sequence uses TRBV15 and TRBJ1-4, with no D gene named confidently. This TCR was sampled from a young woman in good health. Source material: stem cell memory CD4+ T cells from blood. Explained via the paper, the cell subset or site label denotes: stem cell-like memory CD4+ T cells. The base sequence is TGTGCCACCTCGGGGAGGGATGAAAAACTGTTTTTT. The resulting protein is CATSGRDEKLFF.